The rows below give T cell receptor beta chains drawn from one sample of a study of blood T cell repertoires in COVID-19. TCRdb's table, derived via immunoSEQ multiplex PCR, lists solely in-frame clones and lacks some. The sample records about 160,000 clones, just under 85% being singletons. Input material: peripheral blood. These receptor sequences come from a woman older than 75 with acute or convalescent COVID-19. CDR3s include the opening cysteine and the closing phenylalanine or tryptophan. The D gene is left open where the match is weak. Size values are once, few and many counts, or a class for expanded clones, and some rows have none.

length: 15
J: TRBJ1-3
D: TRBD1
V: TRBV15
size: .
CDR3: CATSPTGTASSPIYF
DNA: TGTGCCACCAGCCCTACCGGGACAGCCTCGAGTCCCATATATTTT

length: 14
J: TRBJ2-3
D: TRBD1
V: TRBV16
size: .
CDR3: CASSPGQGKDTQYF
DNA: TGTGCCAGCAGCCCCGGACAGGGAAAAGATACGCAGTATTTT

length: 13
J: TRBJ2-7
D: TRBD1
V: TRBV27
size: few
CDR3: CASRAGTGDEQYF
DNA: TGTGCCAGCAGGGCCGGGACAGGGGACGAGCAGTACTTC

length: 15
J: TRBJ2-5
D: TRBD2
V: TRBV5-4
size: .
CDR3: CASSTGLAGGETQYF
DNA: TGTGCCAGCAGCACGGGACTAGCGGGAGGAGAGACCCAGTACTTC

length: 14
J: TRBJ1-2
D: .
V: TRBV10-3
size: .
CDR3: CAISDAQGGRGYTF
DNA: TGTGCCATCAGTGACGCCCAGGGTGGACGGGGCTACACCTTC

length: 15
J: TRBJ2-7
D: TRBD2
V: TRBV14
size: .
CDR3: CASSQFSGRTYEQYF
DNA: TGTGCCAGCAGCCAATTTAGCGGGAGGACTTACGAGCAGTACTTC

length: 12
J: TRBJ1-1
D: .
V: TRBV7-9
size: .
CDR3: CASSLRTDEAFF
DNA: TGTGCCAGCAGCTTACGGACAGATGAAGCTTTCTTT

length: 17
J: TRBJ1-1
D: .
V: TRBV5-1
size: .
CDR3: CASSLGKVAGSNTEAFF
DNA: TGCGCCAGCAGCTTGGGCAAGGTTGCAGGGTCCAACACTGAAGCTTTCTTT

length: 13
J: TRBJ1-4
D: TRBD1
V: TRBV7-2
size: .
CDR3: CASSLKTGPKLFF
DNA: TGTGCCAGCAGCTTAAAGACAGGGCCAAAACTGTTTTTT

length: 13
J: TRBJ1-4
D: TRBD1
V: TRBV7-9
size: .
CDR3: CAGETGQNEKLFF
DNA: TGTGCCGGAGAGACAGGGCAAAATGAAAAACTGTTTTTT

length: 12
J: TRBJ1-3
D: .
V: TRBV3-1/TRBV3-2
size: .
CDR3: CASSPLGNTIYF
DNA: TGTGCCAGCAGCCCCCTGGGAAACACCATATATTTT

length: 17
J: TRBJ1-3
D: .
V: TRBV7-2
size: .
CDR3: CASSLGGAGSSGNTIYF
DNA: TGTGCCAGCAGCTTAGGAGGTGCGGGCAGCTCTGGAAACACCATATATTTT

length: 16
J: TRBJ2-1
D: TRBD1
V: TRBV7-9
size: .
CDR3: CASSKRQGVDYNEQFF
DNA: TGTGCCAGCAGCAAAAGACAGGGAGTGGACTACAATGAGCAGTTCTTC

length: 15
J: TRBJ2-1
D: TRBD1
V: TRBV7-2
size: .
CDR3: CASSSSRDRVNEQFF
DNA: TGTGCCAGCAGCTCGTCCCGGGACAGGGTCAATGAGCAGTTCTTC

length: 15
J: TRBJ2-7
D: TRBD2
V: TRBV11-2
size: .
CDR3: CASSQLAGRDYEQYF
DNA: TGTGCCAGCAGCCAACTAGCGGGACGGGACTACGAGCAGTACTTC

length: 17
J: TRBJ1-6
D: .
V: TRBV4-3
size: .
CDR3: CASSQEQGGSYNSPLHF
DNA: TGCGCCAGCAGCCAAGAGCAGGGAGGCTCCTATAATTCACCCCTCCACTTT

length: 18
J: TRBJ1-4
D: TRBD1
V: TRBV4-2
size: .
CDR3: CASSQEPVGRGLREKLFF
DNA: TGTGCCAGCAGCCAAGAACCGGTAGGCAGGGGGTTACGTGAAAAACTGTTTTTT

length: 19
J: TRBJ2-7
D: TRBD2
V: TRBV3-1/TRBV3-2
size: .
CDR3: CASSQQPGTSGNRGDEQYF
DNA: TGTGCCAGCAGCCAGCAACCCGGGACTAGCGGGAACAGAGGAGACGAGCAGTACTTC

length: 22
J: TRBJ2-6
D: .
V: TRBV6-2/TRBV6-3
size: .
CDR3: CASSLTPPGGGSLRSGANVLTF
DNA: TGTGCCAGCAGCCTGACTCCTCCCGGGGGCGGGAGCCTCCGCTCTGGGGCCAACGTCCTGACTTTC

length: 13
J: TRBJ1-6
D: .
V: TRBV10-2
size: few
CDR3: CASSESPDSPLHF
DNA: TGCGCCAGCAGTGAGTCGCCGGATTCACCCCTCCACTTT

length: 16
J: TRBJ1-2
D: TRBD1
V: TRBV7-9
size: .
CDR3: CASSFGQGGYYYGYTF
DNA: TGTGCCAGCAGCTTCGGACAGGGAGGCTACTACTATGGCTACACCTTC

length: 16
J: TRBJ1-3
D: .
V: TRBV9
size: .
CDR3: CASSDFGGAYGNTIYF
DNA: TGTGCCAGCAGCGATTTTGGGGGCGCGTATGGAAACACCATATATTTT

length: 17
J: TRBJ2-7
D: TRBD1
V: TRBV6-1
size: .
CDR3: CASSEGRRTGSSYEQYF
DNA: TGTGCCAGCAGTGAGGGTCGCCGGACAGGCAGCTCCTACGAGCAGTACTTC

length: 16
J: TRBJ2-5
D: .
V: TRBV9
size: .
CDR3: CASSEGVGALQETQYF
DNA: TGTGCCAGCAGCGAGGGGGTCGGGGCCTTACAAGAGACCCAGTACTTC

length: 18
J: TRBJ1-6
D: TRBD1
V: TRBV12-5
size: .
CDR3: CASGLGTRGLSYNSPLHF
DNA: TGTGCTAGTGGTTTGGGGACCAGGGGGCTCTCCTATAATTCACCCCTCCACTTT

length: 15
J: TRBJ2-7
D: TRBD2
V: TRBV7-2
size: .
CDR3: CASSLIPGGPNEQYF
DNA: TGTGCCAGCAGCTTAATCCCGGGAGGGCCCAACGAGCAGTACTTC

length: 18
J: TRBJ2-7
D: .
V: TRBV9
size: .
CDR3: CASSVGWTRGGTTYEQYF
DNA: TGTGCCAGCAGCGTAGGATGGACCAGGGGAGGGACTACCTACGAGCAGTACTTC

length: 17
J: TRBJ2-2
D: TRBD2
V: TRBV28
size: .
CDR3: CASSPPLVAGDTGELFF
DNA: TGTGCCAGCAGTCCGCCCCTCGTTGCGGGAGACACCGGGGAGCTGTTTTTT

length: 15
J: TRBJ1-1
D: TRBD1
V: TRBV5-1
size: .
CDR3: CASSSGTAMNTEAFF
DNA: TGCGCCAGCAGCTCCGGGACAGCCATGAACACTGAAGCTTTCTTT

length: 14
J: TRBJ1-2
D: .
V: TRBV19
size: .
CDR3: CASRLTGGNYGYTF
DNA: TGTGCCAGTCGACTGACGGGGGGCAATTATGGCTACACCTTC

length: 13
J: TRBJ1-4
D: .
V: TRBV2
size: .
CDR3: CASSDRGAGKLFF
DNA: TGTGCCAGCAGTGATCGGGGGGCAGGAAAACTGTTTTTT

length: 15
J: TRBJ1-1
D: .
V: TRBV7-2
size: .
CDR3: CASSLAVRGKTEAFF
DNA: TGTGCCAGCAGCCTGGCGGTTAGGGGTAAAACTGAAGCTTTCTTT

length: 12
J: TRBJ2-1
D: .
V: TRBV27
size: once
CDR3: CASKDRRDEQFF
DNA: TGTGCCAGCAAAGATAGGCGGGATGAGCAGTTCTTC

length: 14
J: TRBJ1-6
D: .
V: TRBV2
size: few
CDR3: CASSDRRQSSPLHF
DNA: TGTGCCAGCAGTGATAGGAGACAGAGCTCACCCCTCCACTTT

length: 14
J: TRBJ2-5
D: TRBD1
V: TRBV19
size: .
CDR3: CASSPDRGRETQYF
DNA: TGTGCCAGTAGTCCCGACAGGGGGCGAGAGACCCAGTACTTC

length: 15
J: TRBJ1-4
D: TRBD1
V: TRBV5-1
size: .
CDR3: CASSVGAGGEEKLFF
DNA: TGCGCCAGCAGCGTGGGGGCAGGGGGCGAAGAAAAACTGTTTTTT

length: 17
J: TRBJ2-3
D: .
V: TRBV11-2
size: few
CDR3: CASSPLLGDSNTDTQYF
DNA: TGTGCCAGCAGCCCTCTGCTAGGCGACTCAAACACAGATACGCAGTATTTT

length: 15
J: TRBJ2-2
D: TRBD1
V: TRBV7-9
size: few
CDR3: CASRSGQDRSGELFF
DNA: TGTGCCAGCAGGTCCGGACAGGACAGATCCGGGGAGCTGTTTTTT

length: 14
J: TRBJ2-2
D: .
V: TRBV6-4
size: .
CDR3: CASSAEGQIGELFF
DNA: TGTGCCAGCAGCGCCGAAGGACAGATCGGGGAGCTGTTTTTT

length: 21
J: TRBJ2-1
D: .
V: TRBV21-1
size: once
CDR3: CASIKYATRLEPPPAYNEQFF
DNA: TGTGCCAGCATCAAATACGCTACCCGACTGGAACCCCCTCCAGCATACAATGAGCAGTTCTTC

length: 13
J: TRBJ1-5
D: .
V: TRBV5-8
size: .
CDR3: CASLDRFNQPQHF
DNA: TGTGCCAGTTTGGACAGATTCAATCAGCCCCAGCATTTT

length: 12
J: TRBJ2-3
D: .
V: TRBV6-5
size: .
CDR3: CASSPRFPPQYF
DNA: TGTGCCAGCAGTCCCCGTTTTCCCCCGCAGTATTTT